This T cell receptor (beta chain) was captured in a study of immune evolution from preneoplasia to lung adenocarcinoma. General observations from the study: Top clone frequencies peaked in normal lung, apparently declining through invasive adenocarcinoma. Clonality was highest in normal lung, lower in later-stage lesions apparently.

Germline V gene lookup returns CDR1 MNHEY and CDR2 SMNVEV (reference sequence). The V end was cut by 5 bases, the J end by 4 bases, with 9 bases between. The CDR3 runs 13 residues. Each case's diagnosis was confirmed by two pathologists on H&E. After pathologic assessment, macro-dissection selected premalignant or tumor cells for extraction. The method was immunoSEQ multiplex PCR; TCRdb's version includes in-frame clones alone and lacks a portion of them. Among around 3,000 clones, less than 90% were seen once, and the ten largest hold roughly 4%. As for this clone: Antigen specificity is unknown.

This TCR derives from a person in their 70s with invasive lung adenocarcinoma. The chain has TRBV27 and TRBJ2-1; TRBD2 is a possible D gene (5 bases). Sequencing was done on a sample of FFPE invasive lung adenocarcinoma tissue. CDR3 amino acids: CASSGGYYNEQFF. CDR3 nucleotide sequence: TGTGCCAGCAGTGGAGGCTATTACAATGAGCAGTTCTTC.